Below, one T cell receptor beta chain is given with its context. The sample is drawn from a study of PD-1 blockade in classical Hodgkin lymphoma. The V gene's germline CDR1 is MDHEN and CDR2 SYDVKM. Trimming took off 5 bases at V and 2 bases at J, with 15 bases between the two ends. This CDR3 comprises 15 residues. Indicated time point: cycle 4 day 1 (C4D1), after five to seven weeks of nivolumab. With no exception, relapse followed autologous stem cell transplantation in all patients, and brentuximab vedotin exposure varied. Only in-frame clones appear in the TCRdb table, and some are missing; sequencing was by immunoSEQ multiplex PCR. The repertoire holds some 90,000 clones, with more than 80% as singletons.

Sequenced here: peripheral blood mononuclear cells (PBMCs), sampled before the fourth cycle of nivolumab. This rearrangement joins TRBV28 to TRBJ1-1, with unresolved D. This clonotype was sampled from a human donor with classical Hodgkin lymphoma. CDR3 amino acids: CASSSRGRANTEAFF. As DNA, the CDR3 is TGTGCCAGCAGTAGCCGGGGTAGGGCAAACACTGAAGCTTTCTTT.